This T cell receptor (beta chain) was sequenced for a study of T cells in localized non-small cell lung cancer. The study, taken as a whole, reports: The study detected a median roughly 61 of the top 100 tumor clones in adjacent lung. Of the tissues analyzed, uninvolved adjacent lung showed maximal T cell clonality, greater than tumor. Since sequencing was restricted to only one region of the tumor, intratumor heterogeneity remains a possibility.

Profiled with immunoSEQ multiplex PCR; TCRdb holds only in-frame clones, not every one. Among around 70,000 clones, approximately 87% were seen once, and the ten largest hold less than 25%. A note on this clone: No antigen is known for it.

This CDR3 has 13 residues. The trim removed 5 bases at V and 13 bases at J, leaving 9 bases unmatched. CDR1 is SGHTA and CDR2 is FQGNSA in the germline V gene. The chain carries TRBV7-2 and TRBJ2-7; 12 nucleotides match TRBD1. Sequencing used peripheral blood, obtained before any cancer treatment. This TCR came from a male donor at least 60 years old with stage III squamous cell lung carcinoma. As DNA, the CDR3 is TGTGCCAGCAGCGTCGACCGGGACAGGGGGCTCTACGTC. Amino acids: CASSVDRDRGLYV.